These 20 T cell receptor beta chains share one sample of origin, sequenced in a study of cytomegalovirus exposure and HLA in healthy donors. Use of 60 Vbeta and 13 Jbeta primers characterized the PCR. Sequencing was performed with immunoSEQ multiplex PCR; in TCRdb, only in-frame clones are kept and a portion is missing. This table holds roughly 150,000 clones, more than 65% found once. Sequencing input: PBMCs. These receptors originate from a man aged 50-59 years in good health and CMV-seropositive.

This CDR3 is CASSSGTGVLYEQYF. DNA for the CDR3: TGTGCCAGCAGTTCCGGGACAGGAGTCCTCTACGAGCAGTACTTC. V and J are TRBV27 and TRBJ2-7, with 8 bases identical to TRBD1. This CDR3 contains 15 residues. CDR1 and CDR2 (germline): MNHEY, SMNVEV (reference sequence). Trimming at V came to 4 bases and at J to 3 bases, leaving 8 bases not matched to a gene.

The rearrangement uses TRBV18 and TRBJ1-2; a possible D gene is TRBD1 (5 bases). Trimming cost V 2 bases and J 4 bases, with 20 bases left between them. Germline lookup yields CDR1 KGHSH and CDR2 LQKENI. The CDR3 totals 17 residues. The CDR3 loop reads CASSPISRAPGIYGYTF. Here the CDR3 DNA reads TGTGCCAGCTCACCAATCTCCCGGGCCCCAGGGATCTATGGCTACACCTTC. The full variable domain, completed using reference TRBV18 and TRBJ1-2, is NAGVMQNPRHLVRRRGQEARLRCSPMKGHSHVYWYRQLPEEGLKFMVYLQKENIIDESGMPKERFSAEFPKEGPSILRIQQVVRGDSAAYFCASSPISRAPGIYGYTFGSGTRLTVV.

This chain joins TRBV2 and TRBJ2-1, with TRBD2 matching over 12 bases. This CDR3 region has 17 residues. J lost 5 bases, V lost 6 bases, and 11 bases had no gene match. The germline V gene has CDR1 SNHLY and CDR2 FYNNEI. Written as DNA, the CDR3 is TGTGCCAGCAGACGCTCCACTTCTAGCGGGAGGGACAATGAGCAGTTCTTC. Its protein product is CASRRSTSSGRDNEQFF.

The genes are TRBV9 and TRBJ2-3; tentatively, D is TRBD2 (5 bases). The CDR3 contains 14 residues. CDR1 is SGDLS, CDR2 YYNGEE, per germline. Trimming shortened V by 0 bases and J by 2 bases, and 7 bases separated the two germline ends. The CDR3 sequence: CASSVVEVTDTQYF. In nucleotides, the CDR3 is TGTGCCAGCAGCGTAGTGGAGGTCACAGATACGCAGTATTTT.

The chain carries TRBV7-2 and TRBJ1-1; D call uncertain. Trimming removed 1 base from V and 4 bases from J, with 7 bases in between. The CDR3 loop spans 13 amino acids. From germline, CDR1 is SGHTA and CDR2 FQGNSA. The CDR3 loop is CASSLVSSTEAFF. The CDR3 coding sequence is TGTGCCAGCAGCTTAGTATCCTCCACTGAAGCTTTCTTT.

The CDR3 here is CASSYTRTSKGEQYF. The CDR3 DNA is TGTGCCAGCAGTTACACGCGGACTAGTAAGGGCGAGCAGTACTTC. The gene calls are TRBV6-5 and TRBJ2-5, with TRBD2 matching over 7 bases. The tail of the sequence fits TRBJ2-7 better, so the J call may be wrong. CDR1 is MNHEY and CDR2 is SVGAGI in the germline V gene. This CDR3 region has 15 residues.

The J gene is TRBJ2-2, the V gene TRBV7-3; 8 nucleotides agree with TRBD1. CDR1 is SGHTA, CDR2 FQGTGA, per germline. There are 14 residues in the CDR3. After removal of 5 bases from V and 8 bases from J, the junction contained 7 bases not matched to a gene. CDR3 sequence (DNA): TGTGCCAGCAGCCAGGACAGGGCAAGTGGGGAGCTGTTTTTT. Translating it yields CASSQDRASGELFF.

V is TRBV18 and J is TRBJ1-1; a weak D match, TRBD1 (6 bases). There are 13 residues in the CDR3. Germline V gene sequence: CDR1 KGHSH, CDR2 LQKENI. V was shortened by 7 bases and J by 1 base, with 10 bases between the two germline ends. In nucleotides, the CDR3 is TGTGCCAGCTACCGGACAGCGAACACTGAAGCTTTCTTT. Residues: CASYRTANTEAFF.

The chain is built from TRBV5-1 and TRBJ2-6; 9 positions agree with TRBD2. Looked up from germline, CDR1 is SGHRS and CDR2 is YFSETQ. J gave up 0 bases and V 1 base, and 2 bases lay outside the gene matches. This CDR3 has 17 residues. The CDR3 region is CASSLTRGGSGANVLTF. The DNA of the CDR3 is TGCGCCAGCAGCTTGACGCGGGGGGGCTCTGGGGCCAACGTCCTGACTTTC.

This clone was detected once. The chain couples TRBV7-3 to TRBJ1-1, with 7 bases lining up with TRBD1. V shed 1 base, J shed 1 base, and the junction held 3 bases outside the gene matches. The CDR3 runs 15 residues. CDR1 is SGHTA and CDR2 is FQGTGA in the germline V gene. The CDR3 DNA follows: TGTGCCAGCAGCTTAATCGGGACAGAGAACACTGAAGCTTTCTTT. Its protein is CASSLIGTENTEAFF. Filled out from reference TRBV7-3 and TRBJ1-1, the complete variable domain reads GAGVSQTPSNKVTEKGKYVELRCDPISGHTALYWYRQSLGQGPEFLIYFQGTGAADDSGLPNDRFFAVRPEGSVSTLKIQRTERGDSAVYLCASSLIGTENTEAFFGQGTRLTVV.

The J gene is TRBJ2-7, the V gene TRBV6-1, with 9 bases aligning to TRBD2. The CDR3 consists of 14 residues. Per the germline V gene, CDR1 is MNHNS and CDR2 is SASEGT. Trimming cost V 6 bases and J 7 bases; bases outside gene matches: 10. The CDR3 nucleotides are TGTGCCAGCAGATCGGGCGGGGGGGCTTGGGAGCAGTACTTC. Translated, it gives CASRSGGGAWEQYF.

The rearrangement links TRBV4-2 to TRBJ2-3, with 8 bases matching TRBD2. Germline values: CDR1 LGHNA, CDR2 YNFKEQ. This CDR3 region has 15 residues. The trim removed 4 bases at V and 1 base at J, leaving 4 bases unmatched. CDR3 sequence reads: CASSPRSGGTDTQYF. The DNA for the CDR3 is TGTGCCAGCAGCCCACGTAGCGGGGGCACAGATACGCAGTATTTT.

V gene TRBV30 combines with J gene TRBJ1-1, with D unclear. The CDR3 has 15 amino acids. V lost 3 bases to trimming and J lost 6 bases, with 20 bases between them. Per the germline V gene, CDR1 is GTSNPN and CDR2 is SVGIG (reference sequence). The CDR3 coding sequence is TGTGCCTGGAGCCTGGGGAGGGTTCTAGGGCCTGAAGCTTTCTTT. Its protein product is CAWSLGRVLGPEAFF.

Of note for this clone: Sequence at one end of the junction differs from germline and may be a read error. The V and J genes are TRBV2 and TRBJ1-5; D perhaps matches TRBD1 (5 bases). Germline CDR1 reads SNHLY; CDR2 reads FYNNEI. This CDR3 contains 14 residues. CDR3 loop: CASGDRLSNQPQHF. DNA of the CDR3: TGTGCCAGCGGTGACAGACTGAGCAATCAGCCCCAGCATTTT.

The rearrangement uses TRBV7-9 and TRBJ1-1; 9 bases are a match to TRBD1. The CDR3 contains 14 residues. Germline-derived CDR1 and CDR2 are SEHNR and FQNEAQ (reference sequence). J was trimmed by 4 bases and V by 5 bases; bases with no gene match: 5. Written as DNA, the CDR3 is TGTGCCAGCAGCATTGGACAGGGGAGCACTGAAGCTTTCTTT. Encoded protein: CASSIGQGSTEAFF.

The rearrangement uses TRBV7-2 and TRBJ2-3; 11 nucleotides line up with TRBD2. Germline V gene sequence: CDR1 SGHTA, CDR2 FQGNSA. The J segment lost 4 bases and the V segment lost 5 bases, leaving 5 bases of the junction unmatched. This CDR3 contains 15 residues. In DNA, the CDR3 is TGTGCCAGCAGCGGGGGGGGACTAGCGGCAGATACGCAGTATTTT. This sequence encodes CASSGGGLAADTQYF.

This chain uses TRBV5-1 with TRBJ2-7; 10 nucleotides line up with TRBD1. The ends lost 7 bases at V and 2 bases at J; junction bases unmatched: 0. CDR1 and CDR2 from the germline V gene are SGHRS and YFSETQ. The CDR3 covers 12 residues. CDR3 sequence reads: CASGQGAYEQYF. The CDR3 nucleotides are TGCGCCAGCGGACAGGGGGCCTACGAGCAGTACTTC.

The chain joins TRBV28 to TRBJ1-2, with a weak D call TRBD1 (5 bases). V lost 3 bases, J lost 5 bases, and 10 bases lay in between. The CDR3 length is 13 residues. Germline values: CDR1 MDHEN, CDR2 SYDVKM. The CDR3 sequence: CASSFIAGYGYTF. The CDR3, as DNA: TGTGCCAGCAGTTTCATCGCAGGGTATGGCTACACCTTC.

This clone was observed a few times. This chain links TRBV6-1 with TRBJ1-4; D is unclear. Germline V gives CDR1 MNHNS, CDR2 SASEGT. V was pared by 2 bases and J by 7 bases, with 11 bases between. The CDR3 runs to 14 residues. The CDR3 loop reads CASSEPGTGEKLFF. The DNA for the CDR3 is TGTGCCAGCAGTGAACCGGGTACCGGTGAAAAACTGTTTTTT.

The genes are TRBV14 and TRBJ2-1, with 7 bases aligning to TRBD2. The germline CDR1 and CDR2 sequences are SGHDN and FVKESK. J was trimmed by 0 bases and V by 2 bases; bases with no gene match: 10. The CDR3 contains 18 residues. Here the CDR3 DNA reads TGTGCCAGCAGCCAACTAGCCCGGGACTATCTCTCCTACAATGAGCAGTTCTTC. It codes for CASSQLARDYLSYNEQFF.